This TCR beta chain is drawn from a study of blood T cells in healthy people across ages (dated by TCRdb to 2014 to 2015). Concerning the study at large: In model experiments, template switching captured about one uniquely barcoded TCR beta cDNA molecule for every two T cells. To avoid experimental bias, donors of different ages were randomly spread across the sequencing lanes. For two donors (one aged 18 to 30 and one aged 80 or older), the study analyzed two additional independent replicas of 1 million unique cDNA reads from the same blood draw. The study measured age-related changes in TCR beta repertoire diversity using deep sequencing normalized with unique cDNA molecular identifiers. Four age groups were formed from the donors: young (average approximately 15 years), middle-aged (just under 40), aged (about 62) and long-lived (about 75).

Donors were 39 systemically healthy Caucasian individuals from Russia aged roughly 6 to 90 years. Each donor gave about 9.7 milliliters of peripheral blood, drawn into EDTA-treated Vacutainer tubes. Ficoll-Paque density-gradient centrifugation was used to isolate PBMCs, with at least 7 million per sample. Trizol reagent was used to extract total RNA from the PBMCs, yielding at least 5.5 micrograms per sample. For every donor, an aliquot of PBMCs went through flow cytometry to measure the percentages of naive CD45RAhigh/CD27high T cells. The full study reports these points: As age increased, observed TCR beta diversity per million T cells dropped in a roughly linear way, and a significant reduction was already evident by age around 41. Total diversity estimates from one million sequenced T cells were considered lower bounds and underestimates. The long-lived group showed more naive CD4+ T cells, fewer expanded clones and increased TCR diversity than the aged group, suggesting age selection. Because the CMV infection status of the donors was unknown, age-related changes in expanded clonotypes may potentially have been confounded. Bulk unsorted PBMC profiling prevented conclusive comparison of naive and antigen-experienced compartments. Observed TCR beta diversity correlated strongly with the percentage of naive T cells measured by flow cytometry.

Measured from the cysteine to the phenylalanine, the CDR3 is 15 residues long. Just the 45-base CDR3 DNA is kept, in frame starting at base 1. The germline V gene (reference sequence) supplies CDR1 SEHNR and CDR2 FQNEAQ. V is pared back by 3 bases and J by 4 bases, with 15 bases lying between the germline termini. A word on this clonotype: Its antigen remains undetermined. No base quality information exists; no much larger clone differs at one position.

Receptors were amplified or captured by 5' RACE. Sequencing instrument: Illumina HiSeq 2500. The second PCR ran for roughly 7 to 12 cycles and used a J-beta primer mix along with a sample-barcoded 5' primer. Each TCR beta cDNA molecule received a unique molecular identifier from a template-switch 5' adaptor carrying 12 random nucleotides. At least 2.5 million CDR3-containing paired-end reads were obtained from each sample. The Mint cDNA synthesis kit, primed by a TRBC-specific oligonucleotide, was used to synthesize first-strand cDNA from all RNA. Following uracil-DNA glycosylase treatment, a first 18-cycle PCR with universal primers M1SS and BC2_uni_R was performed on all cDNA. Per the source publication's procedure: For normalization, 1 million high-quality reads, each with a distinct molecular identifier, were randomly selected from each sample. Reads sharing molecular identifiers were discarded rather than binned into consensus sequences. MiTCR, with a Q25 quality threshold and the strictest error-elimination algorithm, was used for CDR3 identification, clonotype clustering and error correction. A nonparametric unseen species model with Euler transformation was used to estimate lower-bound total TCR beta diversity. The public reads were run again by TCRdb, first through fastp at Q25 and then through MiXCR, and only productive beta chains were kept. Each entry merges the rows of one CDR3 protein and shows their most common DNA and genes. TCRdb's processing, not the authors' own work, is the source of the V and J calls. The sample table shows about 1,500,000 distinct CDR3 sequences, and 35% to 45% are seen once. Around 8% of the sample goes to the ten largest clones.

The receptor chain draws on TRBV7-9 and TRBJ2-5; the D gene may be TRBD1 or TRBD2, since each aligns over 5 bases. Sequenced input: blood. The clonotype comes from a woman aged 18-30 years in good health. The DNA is TGTGCCAGCAGCTTCTTTGGACGGGGCAGAGAGACCCAGTACTTC. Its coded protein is CASSFFGRGRETQYF.